This T cell receptor beta chain was captured by sequencing in a study of monozygotic twins with inflammatory bowel disease. The RNA usage for each TCR library was approximately 4,000 ng of total RNA. TCRdb reprocessed the 5' RACE reads and keeps a single row for each CDR3 protein, giving no DNA. Recorded for this sample: roughly 200,000 distinct CDR3 sequences. As regards this clonotype: The antigen is undetermined.

Regarding the study as a whole: Healthy co-twins exceeded IBD patients in TCRbeta diversity as measured by inverse Simpson.

This TCR was recovered from a human donor with ulcerative colitis or Crohn's disease, or a healthy co-twin of an affected twin (not recorded which). Sequencing used blood.

The CDR3 reads CASSEVDRGGYTF. The V call is TRBV6-1, the J call TRBJ1-2; with no DNA, the TCRdb D assignment of TRBD1 cannot be verified. The CDR3 sequence is 13 residues long. Germline V gene data show CDR1 as MNHNS and CDR2 as SASEGT.